Below, 13 T cell receptor beta chains from the same sample are listed, as sequenced in a study of molecular identifiers for immune sequencing clone quantification. TCRdb itself ran the PCR reads through MiXCR, one entry per CDR3 protein. The sample lists a few hundred thousand distinct CDR3 sequences; roughly 25% were seen once. The sample comprised naive CD8+ T cells from blood, with Jurkat cell RNA spiked in. Indicated subset: FACS-sorted CD8+CD4-CCR7+CD45RA+ naive T cells. These receptors were obtained from a human donor in good health. Some libraries in this study had Jurkat cell RNA spiked in.

V gene TRBV4-1 combines with J gene TRBJ1-1, with a possible D match to TRBD1 (6 bases). V lost 7 bases and J 7 bases, leaving 16 bases between the germline ends. Germline CDR1 reads MGHRA; CDR2 reads YSYEKL. CDR3 length: 13 residues. CDR3 amino acids: CASNLNRDNEAFF. CDR3 DNA sequence: TGCGCCAGCAATCTAAACCGGGACAATGAAGCTTTCTTT.

This clonotype appeared a single time. Just one base apart from a much larger clone, this may be a read error. The CDR3 DNA reads TGTGCCGGCAGTTCACTAGGGACATCATATAGCAATCAGCCCCAGCATTTT. Encoded protein: CAGSSLGTSYSNQPQHF. The gene calls are TRBV27 and TRBJ1-5; possible D gene TRBD1, 6 bases. CDR1 is MNHEY and CDR2 is SMNVEV in the germline V gene (reference sequence). This CDR3 comprises 17 residues.

This clonotype was seen a few times. The chain employs TRBV6-6 and TRBJ2-7, with 13 bases identical to TRBD2. The germline CDR1 and CDR2 sequences are MNHNY and SVGAGI (reference sequence). Trimming took 6 bases from V and 6 from J; bases not matched to a gene: 5. The CDR3 totals 14 residues. In nucleotides, the CDR3 is TGTGCCAGCAGATCCGGGACTAGCGGGACCGAGCAGTACTTC. Its translation is CASRSGTSGTEQYF.

This clonotype has only one observation. This clone may be a read error of a much larger clone one base away. The chain has TRBV13 and TRBJ2-7; D might be TRBD2 (5 bases). The CDR3 contains 13 residues. Trimming shortened V by 8 bases and J by 7 bases, and 18 bases separated the two germline ends. CDR1 is PRHDT, CDR2 FYEKMQ, per germline (reference sequence). CDR3 protein: CASGPEEGREQYF. In nucleotides, the CDR3 is TGTGCCAGCGGCCCGGAAGAGGGTCGAGAGCAGTACTTC.

V is TRBV5-1 and J is TRBJ2-7; D unresolved. Trimming cost V 4 bases and J 3 bases, with 14 bases left between them. The CDR3 contains 14 residues. Looked up from germline, CDR1 is SGHRS and CDR2 is YFSETQ. The CDR3 DNA sequence: TGCGCCAGCAGCCCGGTCTCAGATTACTACGAGCAGTACTTC. This translates into CASSPVSDYYEQYF.

This clonotype was seen repeatedly, ten times or more. This chain connects TRBV6-6 to TRBJ2-5; D may be TRBD2 (5 bases). Germline V gene lookup returns CDR1 MNHNY and CDR2 SVGAGI (reference sequence). The ends were cut back, 6 bases at V and 4 bases at J, with 15 bases in the middle. The length of the CDR3 is 14 residues. CDR3 coding DNA: TGTGCCAGCAGCTATAGGGAGTCCCGAGAGACCCAGTACTTC. It codes for CASSYRESRETQYF.

In this sample, this clonotype turned up a few times. This may come from a read error, since a much larger clone is one base off. The rearrangement uses TRBV29-1 and TRBJ2-5; tentatively, D is TRBD1 (5 bases). CDR3 length: 13 residues. Germline loops: CDR1 SQVTM, CDR2 ANQGSEA. The CDR3 region has the DNA TGCAGCGTCCCTCCCCAGGGTAAAGAGCCCCAGTACTTC. Translation: CSVPPQGKEPQYF.

This rearrangement joins TRBV6-2 or TRBV6-3 to TRBJ2-3; 12 bases map to TRBD2. V trimming: 7 bases; J trimming: 4 bases; junction bases outside the gene matches: 9. The CDR3 contains 16 residues. Germline V gene sequence: CDR1 MNHEY, CDR2 SVGEGT. CDR3 residues: CASKTGTSGLADTQYF. The DNA for the CDR3 is TGTGCCAGCAAAACCGGGACTAGCGGGTTAGCAGATACGCAGTATTTT.

This chain connects TRBV19 to TRBJ2-3; no clear D. V lost 3 bases, J lost 6 bases, and 10 bases lay in between. Germline CDR1 reads LNHDA; CDR2 reads SQIVND (reference sequence). This CDR3 is built from 13 residues. This chain's CDR3 is CASSIYASDTQYF. The CDR3 region has the DNA TGTGCCAGTAGTATCTACGCGAGCGATACGCAGTATTTT.

The chain has TRBV7-2 and TRBJ2-7; weak D call: TRBD2 (6 bases). The V end was cut by 0 bases, the J end by 3 bases, with 12 bases between. The CDR3 has 15 amino acids. Germline CDR1 SGHTA, CDR2 FQGNSA. CDR3 amino acids: CASSLALGGIYEQYF. The DNA for the CDR3 is TGTGCCAGCAGCTTAGCGCTGGGCGGGATCTACGAGCAGTACTTC.

This clonotype has a count of ten or more. This chain joins TRBV6-5 and TRBJ2-1; tentative D call: TRBD2 (5 bases). V was cut by 4 bases and J by 2 bases, with 12 bases left in between. The germline V gene has CDR1 MNHEY and CDR2 SVGAGI. CDR3 length equals 15 residues. The CDR3 region is CASSSSGSAYNEQFF. CDR3 DNA sequence: TGTGCCAGCAGTTCGAGCGGATCCGCCTACAATGAGCAGTTCTTC.

This clonotype has just a few counts. Compared with germline, one end of the junction differs, possibly owing to a read error. The rearrangement uses TRBV29-1 and TRBJ1-1, with TRBD1 matching over 7 bases. The CDR3 length is 15 residues. Germline lookup yields CDR1 SQVTM and CDR2 ANQGSEA. The CDR3 loop is CSVEDWDSLNTEALF. The CDR3, as DNA: TGCAGCGTTGAAGATTGGGACAGCTTGAACACTGAAGCTCTCTTT.

This clonotype was detected ten times or more. The rearrangement links TRBV19 to TRBJ1-2; D is unclear. The length of the CDR3 is 13 residues. Trimming pared 3 bases from V and 2 bases from J, leaving 7 bases between. Per the germline V gene, CDR1 is LNHDA and CDR2 is SQIVND (reference sequence). CDR3 DNA: TGTGCCAGTAGTATTGACACGAACTATGGCTACACCTTC. The encoded protein is CASSIDTNYGYTF.